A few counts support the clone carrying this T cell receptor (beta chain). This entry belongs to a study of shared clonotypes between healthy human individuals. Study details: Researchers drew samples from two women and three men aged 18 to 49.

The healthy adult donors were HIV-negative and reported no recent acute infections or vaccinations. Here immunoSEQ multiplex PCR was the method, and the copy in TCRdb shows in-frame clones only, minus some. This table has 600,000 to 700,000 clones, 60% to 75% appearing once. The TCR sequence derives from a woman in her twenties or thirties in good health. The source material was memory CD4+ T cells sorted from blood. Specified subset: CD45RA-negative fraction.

The CDR3 is CASSIDGGGNQPQHF. CDR3 coding DNA: TGTGCCAGCAGTATTGACGGGGGAGGCAATCAGCCCCAGCATTTT. V gene TRBV2 combines with J gene TRBJ1-5, with TRBD1 as a possible D gene (5 bases). CDR1 SNHLY and CDR2 FYNNEI come from the germline V gene. CDR3 size: 15 residues. V was pared by 5 bases and J by 2 bases, with 13 bases between.